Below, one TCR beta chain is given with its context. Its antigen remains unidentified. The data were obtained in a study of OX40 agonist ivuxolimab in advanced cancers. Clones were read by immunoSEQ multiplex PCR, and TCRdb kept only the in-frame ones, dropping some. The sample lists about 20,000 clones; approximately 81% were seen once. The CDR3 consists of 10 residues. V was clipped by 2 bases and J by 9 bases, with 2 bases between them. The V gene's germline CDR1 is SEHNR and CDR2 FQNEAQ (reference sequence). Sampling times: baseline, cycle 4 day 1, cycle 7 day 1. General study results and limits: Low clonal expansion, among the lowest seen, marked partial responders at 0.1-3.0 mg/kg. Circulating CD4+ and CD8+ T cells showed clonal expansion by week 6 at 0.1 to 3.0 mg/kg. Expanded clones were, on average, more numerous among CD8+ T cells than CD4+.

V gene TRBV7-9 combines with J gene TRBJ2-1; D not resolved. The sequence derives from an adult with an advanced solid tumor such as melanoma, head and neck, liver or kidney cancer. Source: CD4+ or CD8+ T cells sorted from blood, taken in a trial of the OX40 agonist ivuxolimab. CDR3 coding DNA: TGTGCCAGCAGCTTAATTGAGCAGTTCTTC. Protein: CASSLIEQFF. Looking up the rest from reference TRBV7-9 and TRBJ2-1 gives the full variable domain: DTGVSQNPRHKITKRGQNVTFRCDPISEHNRLYWYRQTLGQGPEFLTYFQNEAQLEKSRLLSDRFSAERPKGSFSTLEIQRTEQGDSAMYLCASSLIEQFFGPGTRLTVL.